The 28 T cell receptor beta chains listed next were all sequenced from one sample in a study of human T cells and chemical hapten exposure. TCRdb re-derived calls from the RACE reads in MiXCR, one entry per CDR3 protein. The sample yields 250,000 or so distinct CDR3 sequences, around 7% seen once. Specified time point: pre-sensitization, week 0. Treatment meaning: therapeutic diphenylcyclopropenone sensitization with weekly scalp DPC. The sample consisted of whole blood, taken in connection with sensitization to the hapten diphenylcyclopropenone (DPC). The receptors here all came from a man aged 18 to 35 with alopecia areata. Some clones in this sample may be carry-over from other donors' samples.

The chain is built from TRBV7-6 and TRBJ2-7, with 10 bases aligning to TRBD1. The CDR3 runs to 13 residues. The V gene end was trimmed by 5 bases and the J gene end by 6 bases; junction bases not matched to a gene: 4. Germline V gene sequence: CDR1 SGHVS, CDR2 FNYEAQ. The CDR3 nucleotides read TGTGCCAGCAGCGCGGGACAGGGGACCGAGCAGTACTTC. Translation gives CASSAGQGTEQYF.

The chain joins TRBV3-1 to TRBJ2-1; possibly TRBD1 or TRBD2 for D (5 bases each). V dropped 4 bases and J dropped 2 bases, with 15 bases sitting between them. Germline V lookup: CDR1 LGHDT, CDR2 YNNKEL (reference sequence). The CDR3 runs 16 residues. The CDR3, as DNA: TGTGCCAGCAGCCGAAGAGAGGGGCGGACCTACAATGAGCAGTTCTTC. The encoded protein is CASSRREGRTYNEQFF.

The chain couples TRBV29-1 to TRBJ2-5; no reliable D call. Deletions cut 5 bases from V and 2 bases from J, with 9 bases between. Looked up from germline, CDR1 is SQVTM and CDR2 is ANQGSEA. The CDR3 runs to 12 residues. The CDR3 spells CSVTIGQETQYF. The CDR3, as DNA: TGCAGCGTTACTATAGGGCAAGAGACCCAGTACTTC.

This clonotype was counted only a few times. The V and J genes are TRBV28 and TRBJ2-3, with a possible D match to TRBD1 (5 bases). The germline CDR1 and CDR2 sequences are MDHEN and SYDVKM. Trimming cost V 6 bases and J 4 bases, with 17 bases left between them. The CDR3 contains 15 residues. The chain's CDR3 is CASSPNRQPADTQYF. The CDR3 DNA follows: TGTGCCAGCAGCCCCAATCGACAGCCCGCAGATACGCAGTATTTT.

In its sample, this clonotype was seen a few times. The chain couples TRBV5-1 to TRBJ2-7; 9 bases agree with TRBD1. The CDR3 extends over 15 amino acids. Germline assignment: CDR1 SGHRS and CDR2 YFSETQ. The ends lost 1 base at V and 2 bases at J; junction bases unmatched: 4. The CDR3 coding sequence is TGCGCCAGCAGCTTGAAGGGACAGGGCCCCTACGAGCAGTACTTC. Protein product: CASSLKGQGPYEQYF.

The rearrangement links TRBV12-3 or TRBV12-4 to TRBJ2-1, with a weak D call TRBD2 (6 bases). Trimming cost V 5 bases and J 1 base, with 15 bases left between them. The CDR3 contains 16 residues. For the CDR3, the DNA is TGTGCCAGCAGTCTCCCTGGGGGGAGATCCTACAATGAGCAGTTCTTC. It yields the protein CASSLPGGRSYNEQFF.

The rearrangement joins TRBV5-5 to TRBJ1-1, with D possibly matching TRBD1 (6 bases). V lost 4 bases to trimming and J lost 3 bases, with 10 bases between them. CDR1 is SGHKS, CDR2 YYEKEE, per germline (reference sequence). CDR3 length equals 13 residues. In nucleotides, the CDR3 is TGTGCCAGCAGCGTACAGGGATACACTGAAGCTTTCTTT. It codes for CASSVQGYTEAFF.

A word on this clonotype: One junction end disagrees with the germline gene, perhaps due to a read error. The genes are TRBV3-1 and TRBJ1-1, with D uncertain. The CDR3 length is 15 residues. Germline CDR1 LGHDT, CDR2 YNNKEL (reference sequence). CDR3 nucleotide sequence: TGTGCCAGCAACCAAGTACACAGAAGGAACACTGAAGCTTTCTTT. Its translation is CASNQVHRRNTEAFF.

This chain links TRBV14 with TRBJ1-1; tentatively, D is TRBD1 (6 bases). Trimming pared 4 bases from V and 2 bases from J, leaving 14 bases between. CDR3 length: 15 amino acids. Germline V lookup: CDR1 SGHDN, CDR2 FVKESK. The CDR3 DNA is TGTGCCAGCAGCCGTTACAGGGAGCGAAACACTGAAGCTTTCTTT. Translating it yields CASSRYRERNTEAFF.

The chain links TRBV11-3 to TRBJ2-1, with 8 bases that match TRBD2. With 1 base clipped from V and 8 bases from J, the junction kept 4 bases outside the gene matches. The CDR3 consists of 14 residues. Per germline, CDR1 SGHNT and CDR2 YENEEA. CDR3 in amino acids: CASSLGRLAHEQFF. DNA for the CDR3: TGTGCCAGCAGCTTAGGACGACTAGCGCATGAGCAGTTCTTC.

The chain is built from TRBV10-2 and TRBJ1-5; possible D gene TRBD1, 5 bases. V lost 0 bases, J lost 2 bases, and 14 bases lay in between. The CDR3 spans 17 residues. CDR1 is WSHSY, CDR2 SAAADI, per germline. CDR3 nucleotides: TGCGCCAGCAGTGAGTCGGGGGAGGGCGGTGGCAATCAGCCCCAGCATTTT. Its protein product is CASSESGEGGGNQPQHF.

In its sample, this clonotype was seen many times. The V gene is TRBV12-3 or TRBV12-4, the J gene TRBJ2-3, with 12 nucleotides matching TRBD2. The CDR3 spans 15 residues. V lost 2 bases and J lost 4; bases outside the gene matches: 1. The CDR3 DNA sequence: TGTGCCAGCAGTTTACCTAGCGGGGGGGCAGATACGCAGTATTTT. Translation gives CASSLPSGGADTQYF.

This clonotype was detected only a few times. This sequence joins TRBV20-1 and TRBJ1-5; D perhaps matches TRBD1 (6 bases). CDR3 length: 13 amino acids. V dropped 7 bases and J dropped 1 base, with 11 bases sitting between them. Germline V gives CDR1 DFQATT, CDR2 SNEGSKA (reference sequence). CDR3 sequence: CSGRTESNQPQHF. CDR3 sequence (DNA): TGCAGTGGGAGGACAGAAAGCAATCAGCCCCAGCATTTT.

This clonotype showed up many times. The V and J genes are TRBV15 and TRBJ1-2, with 8 positions matching TRBD1. Germline V gene data show CDR1 as LNHNV and CDR2 as YYDKDF (reference sequence). The CDR3 runs 14 residues. J gave up 4 bases and V 1 base, and 2 bases lay outside the gene matches. The CDR3 coding sequence is TGTGCCACCAGCAGAGGCCAGGGGGCCTATGGCTACACCTTC. Its translation: CATSRGQGAYGYTF.

This clonotype was detected many times. The V call is TRBV20-1, the J call TRBJ2-7; D not resolved. Germline loops: CDR1 DFQATT, CDR2 SNEGSKA (reference sequence). The CDR3 has 13 residues. The V gene lost 3 bases and the J gene lost 6 bases, with 15 bases spanning the gap. CDR3 DNA sequence: TGCAGTGCTAGCTCGGCGAGCGCGGTCGAGCAGTACTTC. Protein sequence: CSASSASAVEQYF.

This clonotype was counted between two and nine times. The chain employs TRBV12-3 or TRBV12-4 and TRBJ1-3; weak D call: TRBD1 (5 bases). CDR3 length: 11 residues. V lost 6 bases, J lost 7 bases, and 7 bases lay in between. CDR3 bases: TGTGCCAGCAGAAAGGGGAACACCATATATTTT. This gives the protein CASRKGNTIYF.

This clonotype has a handful of counts. The DNA for the CDR3 is TGTGCCAGCAGCGTAGACTGGACGAACACCATATATTTT. Translating gives CASSVDWTNTIYF. The chain combines TRBV9 with TRBJ1-3; D is uncertain. The germline V gene has CDR1 SGDLS and CDR2 YYNGEE. The CDR3 consists of 13 residues. The V and J ends lost 0 bases and 7 bases respectively, with 8 bases between them.

Many counts were recorded for this clonotype. V gene TRBV9 combines with J gene TRBJ1-6; 12 bases map to TRBD1. This CDR3 has 15 residues. Germline V gene sequence: CDR1 SGDLS, CDR2 YYNGEE. V trimming: 3 bases; J trimming: 9 bases; junction bases outside the gene matches: 4. The CDR3 nucleotides read TGTGCCAGCAGCGCCGGGACAGGGGGCATTTCACCCCTCCACTTT. It translates to CASSAGTGGISPLHF.

This clonotype was seen a few times. The chain combines TRBV10-3 with TRBJ1-3; TRBD1 agrees at 10 bases. The CDR3 is 17 residues long. The V segment lost 2 bases and the J segment 0 bases; nucleotides outside the gene matches: 4. CDR1 is ENHRY and CDR2 is SYGVKD in the germline V gene. CDR3 protein: CAISERDRGSSGNTIYF. The CDR3, as DNA: TGTGCCATCAGTGAGCGGGACAGGGGCTCCTCTGGAAACACCATATATTTT.

The rearrangement uses TRBV20-1 and TRBJ1-1; no reliable D call. This CDR3 has 16 residues. Germline CDR1 DFQATT, CDR2 SNEGSKA (reference sequence). V was pared by 1 base and J by 0 bases, with 15 bases between. The CDR3 loop reads CSARGPTMGLNTEAFF. The CDR3 nucleotides read TGCAGTGCTAGAGGGCCCACCATGGGATTGAACACTGAAGCTTTCTTT.

V and J are TRBV4-1 and TRBJ2-5; D ambiguous. CDR3 size: 14 residues. The germline gives CDR1 MGHRA, CDR2 YSYEKL. The ends were cut back, 1 base at V and 2 bases at J, with 8 bases in the middle. DNA for the CDR3: TGCGCCAGCAGCCAAGTCAGCTATCAAGAGACCCAGTACTTC. Translating it yields CASSQVSYQETQYF.

This clonotype was seen a few times. The rearrangement joins TRBV7-8 to TRBJ1-6; D perhaps matches TRBD1 (5 bases). Germline assignment: CDR1 SGHVS and CDR2 FQNEAQ. The CDR3 sequence is 17 residues long. Trimming stripped 8 bases from V and 7 bases from J, with 24 bases between. CDR3 region: CASGLVGYRSLNSPLHF. CDR3 sequence (DNA): TGTGCCAGCGGACTCGTAGGATACAGGAGCCTGAATTCACCCCTCCACTTT.

In its sample, this clonotype was seen a few times. The V call is TRBV3-1, the J call TRBJ1-6; TRBD1 matches 8 bases. Unmatched junction bases numbered 11, after V lost 5 bases and J lost 8 bases. The V gene's germline CDR1 is LGHDT and CDR2 YNNKEL (reference sequence). The CDR3 is 16 residues long. The CDR3 sequence is CASSTDRGRRDSPLHF. The CDR3 bases are TGTGCCAGCAGCACAGACAGGGGAAGAAGGGATTCACCCCTCCACTTT.

This clonotype was seen repeatedly, ten times or more. The chain has TRBV28 and TRBJ1-5; D may be TRBD1 (6 bases). The V gene's germline CDR1 is MDHEN and CDR2 SYDVKM. V lost 5 bases and J 4 bases, leaving 18 bases between the germline ends. This CDR3 is 16 amino acids long. CDR3 sequence (DNA): TGTGCCAGCAGTCCCGGGACACCCGTGGGTAATCAGCCCCAGCATTTT. It is translated as CASSPGTPVGNQPQHF.

This clonotype was counted many times. The V call is TRBV10-3, the J call TRBJ1-2; the D gene is possibly TRBD1 (5 bases). Germline V lookup: CDR1 ENHRY, CDR2 SYGVKD. This CDR3 is built from 14 residues. Trimming shortened V by 2 bases and J by 5 bases, and 12 bases separated the two germline ends. CDR3 sequence reads: CAISEPTEDYGYTF. CDR3 nucleotides: TGTGCCATCAGTGAGCCGACAGAAGATTATGGCTACACCTTC.

This clonotype was seen more than once but under ten times. The chain carries TRBV12-3 or TRBV12-4 and TRBJ1-3; no reliable D call. V was clipped by 0 bases and J by 0 bases, with 18 bases between them. The CDR3 is 19 amino acids. CDR3 DNA sequence: TGTGCCAGCAGTTTAGCGCTACAGCGTCGCGTGTTCTCTGGAAACACCATATATTTT. Encoded protein: CASSLALQRRVFSGNTIYF.

The J gene is TRBJ2-4, the V gene TRBV6-1, with D uncertain. CDR1 and CDR2 from the germline V gene are MNHNS and SASEGT. The CDR3 is made up of 11 amino acids. V shed 3 bases and J shed 6 bases, with 3 bases lying between them. This CDR3 reads CASSEGNIQYF. The CDR3 DNA reads TGTGCCAGCAGTGAGGGAAACATTCAGTACTTC.

This clonotype was counted between two and nine times. A junction end diverges from the germline sequence, so it may reflect a read error. The chain employs TRBV15 and TRBJ1-4, with D perhaps matching TRBD1 (6 bases). The CDR3 covers 14 residues. Germline CDR1 is LNHNV and CDR2 is YYDKDF (reference sequence). The CDR3 DNA reads as TGTGCCACCAGCCGAGAGGGGGTTAATGAAAAACTGTTTTTT. Residues: CATSREGVNEKLFF.